These 21 T cell receptor beta chains came from one sample sequenced in a study of blood T cell repertoires in COVID-19. Generated by immunoSEQ multiplex PCR, the TCRdb table keeps only in-frame clones and is missing some. The sample carries a few hundred thousand clones, roughly 85% recorded once. Source material: peripheral blood. These receptor sequences come from a woman younger than 35 with acute or convalescent COVID-19.

The J gene is TRBJ2-2, the V gene TRBV20-1; the D gene is possibly TRBD1 (6 bases). V shed 3 bases and J shed 2 bases, with 10 bases lying between them. Germline CDR1 and CDR2: DFQATT and SNEGSKA (reference sequence). The length of the CDR3 is 14 residues. CDR3 sequence: CSASPGQNTGELFF. The CDR3 region has the DNA TGCAGTGCTAGTCCGGGACAAAACACCGGGGAGCTGTTTTTT.

This chain connects TRBV4-1 to TRBJ2-2, with TRBD2 matching 15 bases. The ends lost 1 base at V and 6 bases at J; junction bases unmatched: 6. The CDR3 length is 18 residues. Germline V gene sequence: CDR1 MGHRA, CDR2 YSYEKL. The CDR3 loop reads CASSQALGLAGGAGELFF. The DNA for the CDR3 is TGCGCCAGCAGCCAAGCCTTAGGACTAGCGGGAGGGGCCGGGGAGCTGTTTTTT.

J is TRBJ2-5 and V is TRBV10-3; TRBD2 matches 11 bases. Germline V gene lookup returns CDR1 ENHRY and CDR2 SYGVKD. The CDR3 totals 18 residues. The V and J ends lost 8 bases and 4 bases, in that order; junction bases with no gene match: 18. CDR3 nucleotide sequence: TGTGCCATCGGACCAGGGGGACTAGCGGAACAGGGGGCAGAGACCCAGTACTTC. Residues: CAIGPGGLAEQGAETQYF.

The chain is built from TRBV14 and TRBJ2-7; unclear D gene. This CDR3 has 13 amino acids. CDR1 is SGHDN and CDR2 is FVKESK in the germline V gene. Trimming shortened V by 1 base and J by 1 base, and 5 bases separated the two germline ends. The CDR3: CASSQAISYEQYF. CDR3 bases: TGTGCCAGCAGCCAAGCTATATCCTACGAGCAGTACTTC.

This clone was seen ten or more times. The chain recombines TRBV7-2 with TRBJ2-5; TRBD2 aligns across 7 bases. The CDR3 runs 16 residues. The V segment lost 0 bases and the J segment 1 base; nucleotides outside the gene matches: 5. Per germline, CDR1 SGHTA and CDR2 FQGNSA. Here the CDR3 reads CASSLAGSGSQETQYF. In DNA form, the CDR3 reads TGTGCCAGCAGCTTAGCGGGTAGCGGGTCCCAAGAGACCCAGTACTTC.

J is TRBJ2-2 and V is TRBV30; tentatively, D is TRBD1 (6 bases). CDR1 and CDR2 (germline): GTSNPN, SVGIG (reference sequence). The CDR3 length is 15 residues. V was pared by 2 bases and J by 4 bases, with 14 bases between. The CDR3, as DNA: TGTGCCTGGAGTTGGGCCAGGGGCCCCACCGGGGAGCTGTTTTTT. Residues: CAWSWARGPTGELFF.

V and J are TRBV15 and TRBJ2-7; D not resolved. CDR3 size: 13 residues. CDR1 and CDR2 (germline): LNHNV, YYDKDF (reference sequence). Trimming stripped 0 bases from V and 4 bases from J, with 7 bases between. The CDR3 region is CATSRDLVYEQYF. DNA of the CDR3: TGTGCCACCAGCAGAGATCTAGTTTACGAGCAGTACTTC.

This clone was counted a single time. This sequence joins TRBV10-3 and TRBJ1-5; D not resolved. The V gene lost 4 bases and the J gene lost 1 base, with 8 bases spanning the gap. From germline, CDR1 is ENHRY and CDR2 SYGVKD. The CDR3 covers 14 residues. CDR3: CAISGRESNQPQHF. DNA for the CDR3: TGTGCCATCAGTGGTCGGGAGAGCAATCAGCCCCAGCATTTT.

The rearrangement links TRBV9 to TRBJ1-3, with 8 bases fitting TRBD1. The CDR3 contains 17 residues. CDR1 SGDLS and CDR2 YYNGEE come from the germline V gene. Trimming at V came to 4 bases and at J to 3 bases, leaving 12 bases not matched to a gene. For the CDR3, the DNA is TGTGCCAGCAGCCTTGATAGGACAGGGATTAATGGAAACACCATATATTTT. As protein: CASSLDRTGINGNTIYF.

V gene TRBV30 combines with J gene TRBJ1-2; 9 positions match TRBD1. The CDR3 runs to 14 residues. Per germline, CDR1 GTSNPN and CDR2 SVGIG (reference sequence). With 0 bases clipped from V and 7 bases from J, the junction kept 6 bases outside the gene matches. The CDR3 coding sequence is TGTGCCTGGAGTGTACCCGACAGGGGGTCTGGCTACACCTTC. Protein product: CAWSVPDRGSGYTF.

This chain joins TRBV28 and TRBJ1-3; 11 nucleotides line up with TRBD1. The germline V gene has CDR1 MDHEN and CDR2 SYDVKM. The ends lost 3 bases at V and 0 bases at J; junction bases unmatched: 22. The CDR3 has 23 amino acids. The CDR3 nucleotides are TGTGCCAGCAGTTTCCCCCGTCCTGGGGCCAGAAGGACAGGGGGCCTCTCTGGAAACACCATATATTTT. Amino acid sequence: CASSFPRPGARRTGGLSGNTIYF.

The chain employs TRBV21-1 and TRBJ2-7; TRBD1 is the table's D call and was not checked against the DNA. TRBV21-1 is listed as a pseudogene. This CDR3 comprises 16 residues. Written as DNA, the CDR3 is TGTGCCAGCAGCCAAAAATCCGACAGGCCCTCCTACGAGCAGTACTTC. It yields the protein CASSQKSDRPSYEQYF.

V usage is TRBV13 and J usage is TRBJ1-1; TRBD1 is a possible D gene (5 bases). The CDR3 covers 12 residues. Trimming pared 5 bases from V and 7 bases from J, leaving 11 bases between. CDR1 PRHDT and CDR2 FYEKMQ come from the germline V gene (reference sequence). The CDR3, as DNA: TGTGCCAGCAGCCAGGGTGGCGGTGAAGCTTTCTTT. Translation gives CASSQGGGEAFF.

In DNA, the CDR3 is TGCGCCAGCAGCCCGGGGGGACAGGGGGATTCCTACGAGCAGTACTTC. This gives the protein CASSPGGQGDSYEQYF. The chain couples TRBV5-1 to TRBJ2-7; the match to TRBD1 covers 11 bases. Trimming cost V 4 bases and J 1 base; bases outside gene matches: 7. The CDR3 totals 16 residues. In germline, CDR1 is SGHRS, CDR2 YFSETQ.

The chain links TRBV7-3 to TRBJ2-1; 9 bases are a match to TRBD2. V was clipped by 5 bases and J by 5 bases; unmatched bases: 4. The CDR3 sequence is 14 residues long. CDR1 is SGHTA and CDR2 is FQGTGA in the germline V gene. CDR3 sequence reads: CASSVGLANNEQFF. CDR3 bases: TGTGCCAGCAGCGTGGGACTAGCCAACAATGAGCAGTTCTTC.

V usage is TRBV19 and J usage is TRBJ1-2; TRBD1 is a possible D gene (6 bases). CDR3 length: 15 amino acids. CDR1 LNHDA and CDR2 SQIVND come from the germline V gene (reference sequence). Trimming left V 7 bases short and J 5 bases short, with 20 bases between. CDR3 in amino acids: CASTTEPGHLYGYTF. The CDR3 coding sequence is TGTGCCAGTACCACAGAGCCGGGACACCTATATGGCTACACCTTC. Together with reference TRBV19 and TRBJ1-2, the CDR3 gives the full variable domain: DGGITQSPKYLFRKEGQNVTLSCEQNLNHDAMYWYRQDPGQGLRLIYYSQIVNDFQKGDIAEGYSVSREKKESFPLTVTSAQKNPTAFYLCASTTEPGHLYGYTFGSGTRLTVV.

J is TRBJ2-2 and V is TRBV7-2, with TRBD1 identical over 9 bases. Per germline, CDR1 SGHTA and CDR2 FQGNSA. With 5 bases clipped from V and 3 bases from J, the junction kept 7 bases outside the gene matches. The CDR3 length is 16 residues. The chain's CDR3 is CASSPTGQGYTGELFF. CDR3 DNA sequence: TGTGCCAGCAGCCCAACCGGACAGGGGTACACCGGGGAGCTGTTTTTT.

This chain uses TRBV30 with TRBJ2-4; D is ambiguous. V was cut by 0 bases and J by 0 bases, with 6 bases left in between. This CDR3 spans 14 amino acids. Germline assignment: CDR1 GTSNPN and CDR2 SVGIG (reference sequence). In nucleotides, the CDR3 is TGTGCCTGGAGTGTCGAGTTAGCCAAAAACATTCAGTACTTC. Translated, it gives CAWSVELAKNIQYF.

The chain carries TRBV28 and TRBJ2-7, with TRBD1 matching over 9 bases. Per the germline V gene, CDR1 is MDHEN and CDR2 is SYDVKM. CDR3 length equals 14 residues. With 8 bases clipped from V and 7 bases from J, the junction kept 12 bases outside the gene matches. This CDR3 reads CASLRGQGETEQYF. The CDR3 DNA follows: TGTGCCAGCTTAAGGGGACAGGGCGAGACGGAGCAGTACTTC.

The rearrangement uses TRBV6-2 or TRBV6-3 and TRBJ2-1; 14 bases line up with TRBD2. CDR1 is MNHEY and CDR2 is SVGEGT in the germline V gene. The junction had 8 bases not matched to a gene; V was cut back by 6 bases and J by 7 bases. There are 16 residues in the CDR3. The CDR3 loop reads CASRPPGLAGVNEQFF. CDR3 sequence (DNA): TGTGCCAGCAGACCTCCGGGACTAGCGGGAGTGAATGAGCAGTTCTTC.

The V call is TRBV6-6, the J call TRBJ1-1, with 8 bases fitting TRBD1. Germline CDR1 is MNHNY and CDR2 is SVGAGI (reference sequence). This CDR3 has 14 amino acids. V shed 2 bases, J shed 1 base, and the junction held 0 bases outside the gene matches. CDR3 sequence (DNA): TGTGCCAGCAGTTACCAGGGGGCGAACACTGAAGCTTTCTTT. This sequence encodes CASSYQGANTEAFF.